Presented here are 13 T cell receptor beta chains from one specimen sequenced in a study of cytomegalovirus exposure and HLA in healthy donors. Amplification used 60 Vbeta primers and 13 Jbeta primers. TCRdb's table, derived via immunoSEQ multiplex PCR, lists solely in-frame clones and lacks some. The sample has about 180,000 clones, about 80% seen once. Material: PBMCs. The receptors were sampled from a man younger than 35 in good health and CMV-seronegative.

This clone was seen ten or more times. This sequence joins TRBV10-3 and TRBJ2-1; TRBD2 agrees at 8 bases. CDR1 ENHRY and CDR2 SYGVKD come from the germline V gene. V dropped 0 bases and J dropped 3; count of bases not matched to a gene: 7. This CDR3 has 17 amino acids. CDR3 protein: CAISESLGSGDYNEQFF. The CDR3, as DNA: TGTGCCATCAGTGAGTCCCTGGGTAGCGGGGACTACAATGAGCAGTTCTTC.

This chain connects TRBV27 to TRBJ2-1, with TRBD2 matching 7 bases. Trimming at V came to 3 bases and at J to 8 bases, leaving 13 bases not matched to a gene. The length of the CDR3 is 16 residues. CDR1 is MNHEY, CDR2 SMNVEV, per germline (reference sequence). The CDR3 protein is CASSLLSGGRRDEQFF. Here the CDR3 DNA reads TGTGCCAGCAGTTTGCTCTCTGGCGGGAGAAGGGATGAGCAGTTCTTC.

This rearrangement joins TRBV6-6 to TRBJ2-7; D may be TRBD2 (6 bases). Germline values: CDR1 MNHNY, CDR2 SVGAGI (reference sequence). Trimming removed 6 bases from V and 0 bases from J, with 15 bases in between. The CDR3 covers 15 residues. This chain's CDR3 is CASSYLALSSYEQYF. The CDR3 bases are TGTGCCAGCAGCTACCTAGCGTTATCCTCCTACGAGCAGTACTTC.

The V call is TRBV27, the J call TRBJ2-7; the D gene is possibly TRBD2 (6 bases). The germline CDR1 and CDR2 sequences are MNHEY and SMNVEV (reference sequence). Trimming pared 3 bases from V and 4 bases from J, leaving 22 bases between. The CDR3 runs to 17 residues. The CDR3 here is CASSLGGLGGSEYEQYF. The CDR3 coding sequence is TGTGCCAGCAGTTTGGGAGGCCTGGGGGGTTCAGAATACGAGCAGTACTTC.

V usage is TRBV29-1 and J usage is TRBJ1-1; unclear D gene. The CDR3 has 11 residues. CDR1 and CDR2 (germline): SQVTM, ANQGSEA. Trimming took 7 bases from V and 1 from J, leaving 7 bases between them. The CDR3 nucleotides are TGCAGCGCAACAGCGAACACTGAAGCTTTCTTT. It yields the protein CSATANTEAFF.

The J gene is TRBJ2-3, the V gene TRBV5-4; 8 nucleotides match TRBD2. The CDR3 contains 15 residues. Germline CDR1 SGHNT, CDR2 YYREEE (reference sequence). V lost 5 bases, J lost 0 bases, and 5 bases stayed unmatched. The CDR3 loop reads CASSYRGGSTDTQYF. Here the CDR3 DNA reads TGTGCCAGCAGTTACCGGGGGGGGAGCACAGATACGCAGTATTTT.

This clone showed up just once. This chain joins TRBV9 and TRBJ2-3; D uncertain. V was pared by 2 bases and J by 2 bases, with 9 bases between. Germline V lookup: CDR1 SGDLS, CDR2 YYNGEE. The CDR3 is 14 amino acids. DNA of the CDR3: TGTGCCAGCAGCGTTCAGAAGTTCACAGATACGCAGTATTTT. Translation gives CASSVQKFTDTQYF.

The J gene is TRBJ1-5, the V gene TRBV27, with D hard to call. The CDR3 is 13 residues long. Germline loops: CDR1 MNHEY, CDR2 SMNVEV (reference sequence). The V end lost 6 bases, the J end lost 2 bases, and 8 bases lay between the germline ends. For the CDR3, the DNA is TGTGCCAGCAGCCCACGGGGCAATCAGCCCCAGCATTTT. Its protein is CASSPRGNQPQHF.

The sample holds a few counts of this clone. Written as DNA, the CDR3 is TGTGCCAGCAGTGCACAAAGCAATCAGCCCCAGCATTTT. It codes for CASSAQSNQPQHF. V and J are TRBV6-1 and TRBJ1-5, with D hard to call. This CDR3 is built from 13 residues. V lost 4 bases, J lost 1 base, and 5 bases lay in between. In germline, CDR1 is MNHNS, CDR2 SASEGT.

The V call is TRBV4-2, the J call TRBJ2-1, with D unresolved. V was cut by 5 bases and J by 2 bases, with 7 bases left in between. CDR1 and CDR2 from the germline V gene are LGHNA and YNFKEQ. The CDR3 loop spans 13 amino acids. For the CDR3, the DNA is TGTGCCAGCAGCTCTGCGACCTACAATGAGCAGTTCTTC. Its translation: CASSSATYNEQFF.

Here the CDR3 DNA reads TGTGCCAGCAGCCCACAGGGGGCTGTCAATCAGCCCCAGCATTTT. Residues: CASSPQGAVNQPQHF. This sequence joins TRBV7-2 and TRBJ1-5; 9 bases line up with TRBD1. Germline V gene sequence: CDR1 SGHTA, CDR2 FQGNSA. V was clipped by 5 bases and J by 3 bases; unmatched bases: 5. CDR3 length: 15 residues.

The V gene is TRBV18, the J gene TRBJ2-1; TRBD2 matches 13 bases. CDR3 length: 16 residues. Germline values: CDR1 KGHSH, CDR2 LQKENI. Trimming cost V 4 bases and J 5 bases; bases outside gene matches: 5. Written as DNA, the CDR3 is TGTGCCAGCTCACGAGCCGGGACTAGCGGGGACAATGAGCAGTTCTTC. Translated, it gives CASSRAGTSGDNEQFF.

The chain is built from TRBV6-4 and TRBJ2-1; 8 positions match TRBD1. The CDR3 totals 15 residues. Germline CDR1 is MRHNA and CDR2 is SNTAGT. With V trimmed by 6 bases and J by 4 bases, 8 bases remained unmatched. The CDR3 spells CASSADRARYNEQFF. CDR3 nucleotide sequence: TGTGCCAGCAGCGCGGACAGGGCGAGGTACAATGAGCAGTTCTTC.